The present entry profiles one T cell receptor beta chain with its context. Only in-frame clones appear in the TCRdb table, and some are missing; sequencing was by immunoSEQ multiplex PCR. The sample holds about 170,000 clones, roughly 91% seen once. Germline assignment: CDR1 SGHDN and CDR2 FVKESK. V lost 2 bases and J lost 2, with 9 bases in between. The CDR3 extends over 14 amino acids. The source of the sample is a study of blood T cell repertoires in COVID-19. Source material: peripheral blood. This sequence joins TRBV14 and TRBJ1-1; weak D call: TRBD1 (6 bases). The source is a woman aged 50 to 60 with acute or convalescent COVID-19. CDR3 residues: CASSQIGGNTEAFF. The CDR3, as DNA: TGTGCCAGCAGCCAAATAGGGGGAAACACTGAAGCTTTCTTT.